The 32 T cell receptor beta chains presented below share a single source sample, sequenced in a study of blood T cell repertoires in COVID-19. This table comes from immunoSEQ multiplex PCR, and its TCRdb copy is limited to in-frame clones, with some not included. The sample has some 220,000 clones, 80% to 85% seen once. The specimen sequenced was peripheral blood. These receptors all come from an older woman who had recovered from COVID-19.

This clone was counted between two and nine times. The genes are TRBV14 and TRBJ1-4; maybe TRBD1 (6 bases). V was cut by 0 bases and J by 5 bases, with 13 bases left in between. Germline assignment: CDR1 SGHDN and CDR2 FVKESK. The CDR3 consists of 16 residues. DNA for the CDR3: TGTGCCAGCAGCCAAGATTACGGGGGGCTAAATGAAAAACTGTTTTTT. Amino acids: CASSQDYGGLNEKLFF.

CDR3: CASSLDQGGVRIAFF. The CDR3 nucleotides are TGTGCCAGCAGCCTCGACCAGGGAGGGGTGAGGATTGCTTTCTTT. This sequence joins TRBV7-2 and TRBJ1-1; weak D call: TRBD1 (5 bases). CDR1 is SGHTA, CDR2 FQGNSA, per germline. V gave up 5 bases and J gave up 11 bases, with 24 bases separating them. The CDR3 runs to 15 residues.

The chain carries TRBV19 and TRBJ1-2; 8 bases agree with TRBD1. J was trimmed by 6 bases and V by 6 bases; bases with no gene match: 12. Germline CDR1 is LNHDA and CDR2 is SQIVND (reference sequence). CDR3 size: 15 residues. CDR3: CASREDRDGRDGYTF. In nucleotides, the CDR3 is TGTGCCAGTAGAGAGGACAGGGACGGGAGAGATGGCTACACCTTC.

Written as DNA, the CDR3 is TGTGCCAGCACCCGGACAGCCCCCTCAAACTTC. Its translation is CASTRTAPSNF. V is TRBV21-1 and J is TRBJ2-7; TRBD1 is the table's D call, not checked against the DNA. TRBV21-1 is labeled a pseudogene. The CDR3 has 11 amino acids.

The V call is TRBV21-1, the J call TRBJ2-2; the table names TRBD1, a call not compared with the DNA. TRBV21-1 is tagged as a pseudogene. This CDR3 is built from 18 residues. The CDR3 loop is CASSTSTGQGAMTGELFF. Written as DNA, the CDR3 is TGTGCCAGCAGCACTTCGACGGGACAGGGGGCGATGACCGGGGAGCTGTTTTTT.

The chain joins TRBV7-9 to TRBJ2-7; possibly TRBD1 for D (5 bases). Germline CDR1 reads SEHNR; CDR2 reads FQNEAQ (reference sequence). The CDR3 sequence is 13 residues long. Trimming took 5 bases from V and 3 from J, leaving 11 bases between them. CDR3 sequence (DNA): TGTGCCAGCAGCCCGACAGAAATCTACGAGCAGTACTTC. Encoded protein: CASSPTEIYEQYF.

The chain's CDR3 is CASSYRGNQPQHF. CDR3 bases: TGCGCCAGCAGCTACAGGGGGAACCAGCCCCAGCATTTT. The chain carries TRBV5-1 and TRBJ1-5, with 8 bases matching TRBD1. V lost 3 bases, J lost 7 bases, and 3 bases stayed unmatched. Per the germline V gene, CDR1 is SGHRS and CDR2 is YFSETQ. The CDR3 is 13 amino acids.

The chain uses TRBV27 and TRBJ2-3; possibly TRBD1 for D (5 bases). The V end was cut by 8 bases, the J end by 0 bases, with 15 bases between. The CDR3 covers 15 residues. Germline loops: CDR1 MNHEY, CDR2 SMNVEV (reference sequence). The CDR3 here is CASSRWGGSTDTQYF. For the CDR3, the DNA is TGTGCCAGCTCCAGGTGGGGCGGTAGCACAGATACGCAGTATTTT.

DNA of the CDR3: TGTGCCTCAACCCGGGACAGCTTAGCCAAAAACATTCAGTACTTC. Translating it yields CASTRDSLAKNIQYF. This chain joins TRBV7-2 and TRBJ2-4; 7 bases match TRBD1. The V gene's germline CDR1 is SGHTA and CDR2 FQGNSA. The CDR3 length is 15 residues. Trimming cost V 11 bases and J 0 bases; bases outside gene matches: 10.

The chain has TRBV5-4 and TRBJ2-3, with TRBD2 matching 14 bases. CDR1 and CDR2 (germline): SGHNT, YYREEE (reference sequence). This CDR3 has 17 amino acids. V dropped 4 bases and J dropped 0; count of bases not matched to a gene: 4. CDR3 sequence: CASSRTSGGQSTDTQYF. The CDR3 DNA sequence: TGTGCCAGCAGCCGGACTAGCGGGGGGCAAAGCACAGATACGCAGTATTTT.

This rearrangement joins TRBV6-5 to TRBJ1-2, with TRBD1 matching 7 bases. V was pared by 6 bases and J by 6 bases, with 4 bases of the junction left unmatched. Germline V CDR1 and CDR2: MNHEY, SVGAGI. This CDR3 contains 12 residues. CDR3 protein: CASRRGQDGYTF. The CDR3 DNA reads TGTGCCAGCAGGAGGGGGCAAGATGGCTACACCTTC.

CDR3 in DNA: TGCAGCGTTGAGCTAGCGGGGTTTTCATCCGGCGAGCAGTACTTC. Amino acid sequence: CSVELAGFSSGEQYF. The chain is built from TRBV29-1 and TRBJ2-7; 9 positions match TRBD2. The CDR3 is 15 amino acids. J lost 6 bases, V lost 3 bases, and 12 bases had no gene match. CDR1 is SQVTM, CDR2 ANQGSEA, per germline.

This clone was seen just once. CDR3 amino acids: CASSFTSPYNEQFF. CDR3 sequence (DNA): TGCGCCAGCAGCTTTACTAGCCCGTACAATGAGCAGTTCTTC. The chain combines TRBV5-1 with TRBJ2-1; D might be TRBD2 (6 bases). Trimming removed 2 bases at V and 4 bases at J, with 10 bases between. The CDR3 consists of 14 residues. The germline V gene encodes CDR1 SGHRS and CDR2 YFSETQ.

This clone was seen once. This chain uses TRBV11-2 with TRBJ2-5; TRBD1 matches 8 bases. The CDR3 runs 14 residues. V shed 5 bases, J shed 4 bases, and the junction held 6 bases outside the gene matches. Germline values: CDR1 SGHAT, CDR2 FQNNGV. DNA of the CDR3: TGTGCCAGCAGCGCCGACAGGGGAGGAGAGACCCAGTACTTC. It codes for CASSADRGGETQYF.

On this clone: The CDR3 end shows no conserved phenylalanine or tryptophan, and so a read error is likely. Because the CDR3's place on the DNA is in doubt, the DNA is left out and the CDR3 is given as listed by TCRdb. The J gene is TRBJ2-7, the V gene TRBV30; the table's D gene call, TRBD1, was not cross checked with the DNA. The CDR3 region is 12 residues in length, termini included. CDR1 and CDR2 (germline): GTSNPN, SVGIG (reference sequence). CDR3 region: CAWSVSGTAPGI.

The CDR3 is CASSLVGRGGQGGQETQYF. CDR3 DNA: TGTGCCAGCAGCTTAGTGGGCCGGGGCGGGCAGGGGGGACAAGAGACCCAGTACTTC. This chain uses TRBV7-9 with TRBJ2-5; the D gene is possibly TRBD1 (7 bases). Germline V lookup: CDR1 SEHNR, CDR2 FQNEAQ (reference sequence). The CDR3 is 19 residues long. The V end was cut by 1 base, the J end by 2 bases, with 23 bases between. The full variable domain, rest sourced from reference TRBV7-9 and TRBJ2-5, is DTGVSQNPRHKITKRGQNVTFRCDPISEHNRLYWYRQTLGQGPEFLTYFQNEAQLEKSRLLSDRFSAERPKGSFSTLEIQRTEQGDSAMYLCASSLVGRGGQGGQETQYFGPGTRLLVL.

This chain uses TRBV3-1 (or the pseudogene TRBV3-2) with TRBJ1-1; 9 bases fit TRBD1. The CDR3 has 14 amino acids. Germline V gene data show CDR1 as LGHDT and CDR2 as YNNKEL (reference sequence). The ends lost 4 bases at V and 7 bases at J; junction bases unmatched: 7. The DNA for the CDR3 is TGTGCCAGCAGCCCGACGGACAGGGGATATGAAGCTTTCTTT. Translating it yields CASSPTDRGYEAFF.

This clone was observed a few times. This chain links TRBV10-1 with TRBJ2-1; 8 nucleotides match TRBD1. Germline V gene sequence: CDR1 WNHNN, CDR2 SYGVQD (reference sequence). The CDR3 has 16 residues. The trim removed 3 bases at V and 2 bases at J, leaving 6 bases unmatched. Here the CDR3 reads CASSELGTGTYNEQFF. CDR3 bases: TGCGCCAGCAGTGAACTTGGGACAGGAACCTACAATGAGCAGTTCTTC.

This clone occurred a few times. The CDR3 DNA sequence: TGCGCCAGCAGTCAATCCGGCCTAGCGGGGGGGCCTGATACGCAGTATTTT. Translation gives CASSQSGLAGGPDTQYF. This rearrangement joins TRBV23-1 to TRBJ2-3; 12 positions match TRBD2. TRBV23-1 is an ORF; its function is uncertain. The V gene end was trimmed by 0 bases and the J gene end by 6 bases; junction bases not matched to a gene: 7. CDR3 length equals 17 residues.

This chain links TRBV27 with TRBJ2-7; D remains unclear. Germline CDR1 is MNHEY and CDR2 is SMNVEV (reference sequence). CDR3 size: 13 residues. Trimming removed 4 bases from V and 4 bases from J, with 11 bases in between. The CDR3 region is CASSSVLSYEQYF. CDR3 sequence (DNA): TGTGCCAGCAGTTCCGTACTAAGTTACGAGCAGTACTTC.

The genes are TRBV5-6 and TRBJ2-1; maybe TRBD2 (5 bases). CDR1 SGHDT and CDR2 YYEEEE come from the germline V gene. CDR3 length: 12 amino acids. The V end was cut by 4 bases, the J end by 12 bases, with 14 bases between. The CDR3 is CASSPGAVGQFF. As DNA, the CDR3 is TGTGCCAGCAGCCCCGGAGCGGTAGGGCAGTTCTTC.

This chain links TRBV6-5 with TRBJ2-5; D is perhaps TRBD2 (6 bases). This CDR3 region has 13 residues. Germline V gives CDR1 MNHEY, CDR2 SVGAGI. Trimming removed 6 bases from V and 1 base from J, with 9 bases in between. The CDR3 region has the DNA TGTGCCAGCAGGACTAGGGCCCAAGAGACCCAGTACTTC. This sequence encodes CASRTRAQETQYF.

The gene calls are TRBV29-1 and TRBJ2-1; D not resolved. Per germline, CDR1 SQVTM and CDR2 ANQGSEA. The length of the CDR3 is 12 residues. Trimming took 6 bases from V and 7 from J, leaving 13 bases between them. Here the CDR3 DNA reads TGCAGCGTAGAGCGTGGTAGAAATGAGCAGTTCTTC. Protein: CSVERGRNEQFF.

V is TRBV15 and J is TRBJ2-1; a weak D match, TRBD2 (6 bases). This CDR3 spans 17 amino acids. V lost 0 bases, J lost 2 bases, and 14 bases lay in between. Germline loops: CDR1 LNHNV, CDR2 YYDKDF (reference sequence). CDR3 protein: CATSRDQGGIAYNEQFF. The CDR3 DNA sequence: TGTGCCACCAGCAGAGATCAAGGCGGGATAGCCTACAATGAGCAGTTCTTC.

This clone was found a few times. The chain joins TRBV6-1 to TRBJ1-2, with 8 nucleotides matching TRBD1. Losses at the gene ends were 3 bases for V and 1 base for J; bases not matched to a gene: 7. Looked up from germline, CDR1 is MNHNS and CDR2 is SASEGT. The CDR3 is 16 amino acids. The CDR3, as DNA: TGTGCCAGCAGTGAGGAGGACAGGGAACTTAACTATGGCTACACCTTC. This sequence encodes CASSEEDRELNYGYTF.

V is TRBV5-1 and J is TRBJ2-1, with TRBD2 matching 9 bases. Germline values: CDR1 SGHRS, CDR2 YFSETQ. The junction had 7 bases not matched to a gene; V was cut back by 7 bases and J by 5 bases. CDR3 length: 14 residues. Here the CDR3 reads CASLRVAGDNEQFF. The CDR3 bases are TGCGCCAGCTTGAGAGTAGCGGGGGACAATGAGCAGTTCTTC. The variable domain in full, completed from reference TRBV5-1 and TRBJ2-1, reads KAGVTQTPRYLIKTRGQQVTLSCSPISGHRSVSWYQQTPGQGLQFLFEYFSETQRNKGNFPGRFSGRQFSNSRSEMNVSTLELGDSALYLCASLRVAGDNEQFFGPGTRLTVL.

This clone was seen a few times. The rearrangement joins TRBV6-5 to TRBJ1-2; TRBD1 agrees at 11 bases. V trimming: 7 bases; J trimming: 8 bases; junction bases outside the gene matches: 9. Germline-derived CDR1 and CDR2 are MNHEY and SVGAGI. The CDR3 length is 14 residues. For the CDR3, the DNA is TGTGCCAGCAAGTACTGGACAGGGGGCCGGGGCTACACCTTC. Translation: CASKYWTGGRGYTF.

This clone was seen a handful of times. The chain recombines TRBV5-1 with TRBJ1-6, with D tentatively TRBD1 (6 bases). This CDR3 is built from 15 residues. Trimming shortened V by 0 bases and J by 6 bases, and 10 bases separated the two germline ends. Germline V gene lookup returns CDR1 SGHRS and CDR2 YFSETQ. The CDR3 DNA reads TGCGCCAGCAGCTTGGAGGTACAGGGTAATTCACCCCTCCACTTT. Its translation is CASSLEVQGNSPLHF.

The chain joins TRBV7-3 to TRBJ1-1; 9 bases align to TRBD1. The CDR3 runs 14 residues. Losses at the gene ends were 5 bases for V and 4 bases for J; bases not matched to a gene: 5. Germline CDR1 is SGHTA and CDR2 is FQGTGA. The CDR3 sequence is CASSVQGAGTEAFF. The CDR3 region has the DNA TGTGCCAGCAGCGTACAGGGGGCAGGCACTGAAGCTTTCTTT. Combining the CDR3 with reference TRBV7-3 and TRBJ1-1 gives the whole variable domain GAGVSQTPSNKVTEKGKYVELRCDPISGHTALYWYRQSLGQGPEFLIYFQGTGAADDSGLPNDRFFAVRPEGSVSTLKIQRTERGDSAVYLCASSVQGAGTEAFFGQGTRLTVV.

In this sample, this clone turned up a few times. This chain links TRBV23-1 with TRBJ2-7, with 7 bases that match TRBD1. TRBV23-1 is reported as an ORF; its role is uncertain. This CDR3 region has 13 residues. V shed 7 bases and J 5 bases; nucleotides not matched to a gene: 8. The CDR3 reads CASKPGTADEQYF. CDR3 sequence (DNA): TGCGCCAGCAAACCCGGGACAGCGGACGAGCAGTACTTC.

In regard to this clone: This CDR3 is also generated by other DNA sequences in the sample. V usage is TRBV27 and J usage is TRBJ1-5; the D gene is possibly TRBD1 (5 bases). Per germline, CDR1 MNHEY and CDR2 SMNVEV (reference sequence). This CDR3 has 14 residues. The V end was cut by 5 bases, the J end by 0 bases, with 8 bases between. The CDR3 region is CASSLQGSNQPQHF. The CDR3 coding sequence is TGTGCCAGCAGTCTCCAGGGTAGCAATCAGCCCCAGCATTTT.

This clone was recorded only once. The V and J genes are TRBV6-5 and TRBJ2-1; D gene ambiguous. Trimming removed 5 bases from V and 1 base from J, with 9 bases in between. CDR3 length equals 14 residues. Per the germline V gene, CDR1 is MNHEY and CDR2 is SVGAGI. In nucleotides, the CDR3 is TGTGCCAGCAGTCCCAGGTTTTCCTACAATGAGCAGTTCTTC. Amino acids: CASSPRFSYNEQFF.